This TCR beta chain comes out of a study of CD8 T cells in ankylosing spondylitis. General observations from the study: Among TCR beta sequences, a motif of eight highly homologous variants appeared characteristic of ankylosing spondylitis blood.

By quantitative 5'-RACE with molecular barcodes, the TCR beta libraries were made. One entry per CDR3 protein, called by TCRdb with MiXCR from the 5' RACE reads. This sample has 500,000 or so distinct CDR3 sequences; 5.3% occur once, and the top ten carry roughly 3.5%. The CDR3 loop spans 14 amino acids. The germline V and J ends were trimmed by 3 bases and 2 bases, with 11 bases remaining between them. CDR1 and CDR2 from the germline V gene are DFQATT and SNEGSKA (reference sequence). At least ten counts were recorded for this clonotype. Its antigen is not known. Sequenced input: blood, either unsorted or a sorted T cell fraction (not recorded which). The sequence was collected from a male donor with ankylosing spondylitis. The J gene is TRBJ2-1, the V gene TRBV20-1; TRBD1 might be the D (6 bases). CDR3 protein: CSASGDRTYNEQFF. In DNA, the CDR3 is TGCAGTGCTAGTGGTGACAGGACCTACAATGAGCAGTTCTTC.